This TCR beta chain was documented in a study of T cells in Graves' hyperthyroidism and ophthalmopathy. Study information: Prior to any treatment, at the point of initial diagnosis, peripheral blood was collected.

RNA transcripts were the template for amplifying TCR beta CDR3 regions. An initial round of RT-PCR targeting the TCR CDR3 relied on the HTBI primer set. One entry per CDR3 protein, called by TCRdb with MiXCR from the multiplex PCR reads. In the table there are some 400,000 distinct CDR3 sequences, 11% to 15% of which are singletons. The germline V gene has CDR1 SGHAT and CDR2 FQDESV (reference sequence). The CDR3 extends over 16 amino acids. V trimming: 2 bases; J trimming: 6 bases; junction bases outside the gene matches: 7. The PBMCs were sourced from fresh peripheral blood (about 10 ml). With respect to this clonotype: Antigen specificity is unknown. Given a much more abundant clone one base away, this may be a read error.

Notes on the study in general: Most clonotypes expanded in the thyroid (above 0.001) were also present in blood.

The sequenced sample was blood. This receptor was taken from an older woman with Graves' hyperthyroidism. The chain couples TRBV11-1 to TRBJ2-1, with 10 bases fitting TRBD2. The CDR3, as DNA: TGTGCCAGCAGCTTAATGGGGCTAGCGGGAGTCAATGAGCAGTTCTTC. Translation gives CASSLMGLAGVNEQFF.